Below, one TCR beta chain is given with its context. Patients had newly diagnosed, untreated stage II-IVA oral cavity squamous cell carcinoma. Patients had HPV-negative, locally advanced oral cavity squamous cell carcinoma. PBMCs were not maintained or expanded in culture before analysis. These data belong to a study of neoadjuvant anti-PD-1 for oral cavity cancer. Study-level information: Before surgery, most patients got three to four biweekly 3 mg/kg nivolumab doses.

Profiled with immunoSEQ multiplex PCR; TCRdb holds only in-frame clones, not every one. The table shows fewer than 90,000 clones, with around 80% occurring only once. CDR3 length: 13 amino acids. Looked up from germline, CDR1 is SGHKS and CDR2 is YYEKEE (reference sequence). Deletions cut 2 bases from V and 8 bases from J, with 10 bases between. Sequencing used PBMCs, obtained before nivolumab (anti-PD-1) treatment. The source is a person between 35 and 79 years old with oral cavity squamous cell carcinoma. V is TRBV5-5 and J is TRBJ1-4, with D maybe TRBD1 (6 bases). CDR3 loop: CASSFTGKEKLFF. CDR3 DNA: TGTGCCAGCAGCTTTACAGGGAAAGAAAAACTGTTTTTT.